This T cell receptor beta chain is drawn from a study of blood T cell repertoires in COVID-19. As for the study in general: Donors in the United States, Italy and Spain gave samples during acute or convalescent COVID-19. PBMCs, B-cell-depleted T cells, or T cells provided the cDNA or gDNA that made up the material.

CDR1 and CDR2 (germline): SNHLY, FYNNEI. The ends were cut back, 6 bases at V and 0 bases at J, with 9 bases in the middle. This CDR3 is built from 13 residues. Per the study methods: Estimated nucleated cell counts came from reference gene primer amplification. TCRdb's copy holds only in-frame clones and misses some; the assay was immunoSEQ multiplex PCR. The DNA was the basis for D and trimming; V, J and clone size are from that table. This sample has about 35,000 clones, with roughly nine tenths found just once. The source material was peripheral blood. This chain joins TRBV2 and TRBJ2-7; tentatively, D is TRBD2 (6 bases). This receptor was identified in a man in his fifties or sixties with active COVID-19. The chain's CDR3 is CASRDGSSYEQYF. DNA for the CDR3: TGTGCCAGCAGGGACGGGAGCTCCTACGAGCAGTACTTC.